This T cell receptor (beta chain) comes out of a study of vaccination effects on CD4 cells after COVID-19. ViraFEST assay sequencing came after antigen-specific CD4+ T cells were expanded with viral peptide pools. Having been cultured for about 10 days, the cells underwent CD4+ T cell isolation. Two doses of either BNT162b2 or mRNA-1273 were given to each participant. Produced via immunoSEQ multiplex PCR; TCRdb's table is partial and in-frame only. Of roughly 70,000 clones in the sample, around three quarters were seen once. The CDR3 is made up of 14 amino acids. CDR1 and CDR2 (germline): SGHDN, FVKESK. V was trimmed by 3 bases and J by 8 bases, leaving 14 bases between them. As concerns this clone: Its target is unknown.

This sequence joins TRBV14 and TRBJ2-1; D unclear. The receptor was isolated from a human donor who received a COVID-19 vaccine. The source was CD4+ T cells from PBMCs cultured with HCoV-OC43 spike peptides, collected after COVID-19 vaccination. Described subset: HCoV-OC43 spike overlapping peptide pool stimulation. In DNA form, the CDR3 reads TGTGCCAGCAGCCAGGTCGGACGCACAGATGAGCAGTTCTTC. Its protein product is CASSQVGRTDEQFF.